This passage covers 18 T cell receptor beta chains from one sample sequenced in a study of blood T cell repertoires in COVID-19. TCRdb's copy holds only in-frame clones and misses some; the assay was immunoSEQ multiplex PCR. Among some 76,000 clones, 82% were seen once, and the ten largest hold 25% to 30%. Sequenced sample: peripheral blood. Receptors originate from a human donor in a cohort sampled during active COVID-19.

The chain couples TRBV12-3 or TRBV12-4 to TRBJ2-3; TRBD1 might be the D (5 bases). This CDR3 comprises 12 residues. V was trimmed by 6 bases and J by 5 bases, leaving 9 bases between them. As DNA, the CDR3 is TGTGCCAGCAGCAGGGAAGAAGATACGCAGTATTTT. Translated: CASSREEDTQYF.

This chain joins TRBV3-1 (or the pseudogene TRBV3-2) and TRBJ1-1; D is unresolved. The CDR3 runs to 15 residues. Germline V gives CDR1 LGHDT, CDR2 YNNKEL (reference sequence). V lost 4 bases, J lost 1 base, and 13 bases lay in between. CDR3 loop: CASSPPAGRNTEAFF. CDR3 nucleotide sequence: TGTGCCAGCAGCCCTCCGGCAGGTAGGAACACTGAAGCTTTCTTT.

The gene calls are TRBV12-3 or TRBV12-4 and TRBJ1-5, with D perhaps TRBD1 (5 bases). Trimming cost V 8 bases and J 3 bases, with 8 bases left between them. This CDR3 spans 12 amino acids. The CDR3 here is CASARDNQPQHF. The CDR3 DNA reads as TGTGCCAGCGCCAGGGACAATCAGCCCCAGCATTTT.

This clone was counted a few times. The gene calls are TRBV6-6 and TRBJ1-5, with 8 positions matching TRBD1. This CDR3 spans 15 amino acids. CDR1 is MNHNY, CDR2 SVGAGI, per germline (reference sequence). V was pared by 2 bases and J by 3 bases, with 3 bases of the junction left unmatched. The CDR3 DNA is TGTGCCAGCAGTTACGGGACAGGCTTCAATCAGCCCCAGCATTTT. It specifies CASSYGTGFNQPQHF.

CDR3 in amino acids: CASSTGGGTHEQYF. In nucleotides, the CDR3 is TGTGCCAGTAGTACGGGTGGGGGGACCCACGAGCAGTACTTC. V usage is TRBV19 and J usage is TRBJ2-7, with D perhaps TRBD2 (6 bases). Trimming left V 4 bases short and J 5 bases short, with 15 bases between. This CDR3 contains 14 residues. The germline gives CDR1 LNHDA, CDR2 SQIVND (reference sequence).

CDR3 in DNA: TGTGCCAGTAGTATTGGAGAAAGCAATCAGCCCCAGCATTTT. It translates to CASSIGESNQPQHF. The chain is built from TRBV19 and TRBJ1-5; no firm D call. V shed 3 bases and J shed 1 base, with 7 bases lying between them. The CDR3 consists of 14 residues. Germline V gene data show CDR1 as LNHDA and CDR2 as SQIVND (reference sequence).

This clone showed up just once. One junction end disagrees with the germline gene, perhaps due to a read error. This sequence joins TRBV4-1 and TRBJ2-1; tentatively, D is TRBD1 (5 bases). CDR3 length equals 15 residues. The germline V gene has CDR1 MGHRA and CDR2 YSYEKL. CDR3 region: CASSQGASTYNEQFF. In DNA form, the CDR3 reads TGCGCCAGCAGTCAAGGGGCAAGTACCTACAATGAGCAGTTCTTC.

The genes are TRBV2 and TRBJ2-5; 7 bases are shared with TRBD1. This CDR3 has 15 amino acids. From germline, CDR1 is SNHLY and CDR2 FYNNEI. V shed 5 bases, J shed 2 bases, and the junction held 8 bases outside the gene matches. For the CDR3, the DNA is TGTGCCAGCAGTAGGGACAGAACTTCGCAAGAGACCCAGTACTTC. Translation: CASSRDRTSQETQYF.

This rearrangement joins TRBV4-2 to TRBJ2-1; 8 bases match TRBD2. The germline CDR1 and CDR2 sequences are LGHNA and YNFKEQ. There are 18 residues in the CDR3. V dropped 0 bases and J dropped 3; count of bases not matched to a gene: 10. The CDR3: CASSQDRGGGTLYNEQFF. CDR3 sequence (DNA): TGTGCCAGCAGCCAAGATCGGGGCGGGGGGACCCTCTACAATGAGCAGTTCTTC.

This chain links TRBV6-5 with TRBJ2-5, with TRBD1 matching over 9 bases. Trimming removed 9 bases from V and 6 bases from J; junction bases left unmatched: 8. The CDR3 covers 13 residues. Per the germline V gene, CDR1 is MNHEY and CDR2 is SVGAGI. The DNA of the CDR3 is TGTGCCAGTCTGGGACAGGGCCTTCAGACCCAGTACTTC. As protein: CASLGQGLQTQYF.

This clone was counted only a few times. The chain joins TRBV7-9 to TRBJ2-1; D perhaps matches TRBD1 (6 bases). The CDR3 totals 17 residues. Trimming left V 1 base short and J 4 bases short, with 17 bases between. Germline V gives CDR1 SEHNR, CDR2 FQNEAQ (reference sequence). CDR3 coding DNA: TGTGCCAGCAGCTTAGGGGACACCCACCCGAAGTACAATGAGCAGTTCTTC. Translating it yields CASSLGDTHPKYNEQFF.

This rearrangement joins TRBV9 to TRBJ2-7; a possible D gene is TRBD1 (6 bases). With 3 bases removed from V and 5 bases from J, the gap between germline ends came to 15 bases. Germline CDR1 and CDR2: SGDLS and YYNGEE. The CDR3 is made up of 14 amino acids. As DNA, the CDR3 is TGTGCCAGCAGCGACCGGGACACTGGCCACGAGCAGTACTTC. Amino acid sequence: CASSDRDTGHEQYF.

This chain uses TRBV29-1 with TRBJ1-2, with D unresolved. The CDR3 consists of 15 residues. The V end lost 4 bases, the J end lost 5 bases, and 20 bases lay between the germline ends. Germline V gene data show CDR1 as SQVTM and CDR2 as ANQGSEA. For the CDR3, the DNA is TGCAGCGTTGTGGGAGAGGGCAAAGCGAGATATGGCTACACCTTC. This codes for CSVVGEGKARYGYTF.

V is TRBV4-1 and J is TRBJ1-2; perhaps TRBD1 as D (6 bases). The CDR3 has 18 amino acids. V was trimmed by 3 bases and J by 1 base, leaving 21 bases between them. CDR1 and CDR2 (germline): MGHRA, YSYEKL. This chain's CDR3 is CASSQTPGHGVSNYGYTF. The CDR3 DNA is TGCGCCAGCAGCCAGACACCGGGACATGGCGTGAGTAACTATGGCTACACCTTC.

Here the CDR3 DNA reads TGTGCCAGCAGCCCACCAAGCCACGGCACAGATACGCAGTATTTT. It encodes CASSPPSHGTDTQYF. This rearrangement joins TRBV28 to TRBJ2-3; D is undetermined. The V and J ends lost 6 bases and 1 base respectively, with 14 bases between them. In germline, CDR1 is MDHEN, CDR2 SYDVKM. This CDR3 is 15 amino acids long. The variable domain in full, completed from reference TRBV28 and TRBJ2-3, reads DVKVTQSSRYLVKRTGEKVFLECVQDMDHENMFWYRQDPGLGLRLIYFSYDVKMKEKGDIPEGYSVSREKKERFSLILESASTNQTSMYLCASSPPSHGTDTQYFGPGTRLTVL.

The V gene is TRBV7-8, the J gene TRBJ1-2, with D possibly matching TRBD1 (6 bases). Trimming shortened V by 5 bases and J by 3 bases, and 13 bases separated the two germline ends. CDR1 is SGHVS and CDR2 is FQNEAQ in the germline V gene. This CDR3 is built from 14 residues. The DNA of the CDR3 is TGTGCCAGCAGCCGAGCGGGGGCCGACTATGGCTACACCTTC. Protein: CASSRAGADYGYTF.

This chain uses TRBV18 with TRBJ1-2; D is perhaps TRBD1 (5 bases). Trimming removed 5 bases at V and 8 bases at J, with 15 bases between. This CDR3 spans 13 amino acids. CDR1 is KGHSH and CDR2 is LQKENI in the germline V gene. The DNA of the CDR3 is TGTGCCAGCTCAACGGAGACAGAGGACGGCTACACCTTC. It specifies CASSTETEDGYTF.

This clone was recorded once. This rearrangement joins TRBV5-4 to TRBJ2-1; TRBD1 matches at 11 bases. J was trimmed by 9 bases and V by 4 bases; bases with no gene match: 6. Germline V gives CDR1 SGHNT, CDR2 YYREEE (reference sequence). The CDR3 spans 14 residues. CDR3 in amino acids: CASSPRTGGVEQFF. CDR3 DNA: TGTGCCAGCAGCCCCCGGACAGGGGGCGTTGAGCAGTTCTTC.